This TCR beta chain derives from a study of blood T cell repertoires in COVID-19. About the study: There were acute and convalescent COVID-19 samples, and they came from the United States, Italy and Spain. T cells, B-cell-depleted T cells, or PBMCs provided the cDNA or gDNA that served as material.

The authors' processing: Estimation of nucleated cell counts was performed using reference gene primer amplification. Repertoires were generated with immunoSEQ multiplex PCR, while TCRdb's copy carries only in-frame clones and drops some. That table gives V, J and clone size, and the DNA gave D and trimming. The profile shows 200,000 or so clones, approximately 91% of them singletons. Germline values: CDR1 WNHNN, CDR2 SYGVQD (reference sequence). CDR3 length: 12 residues. V was clipped by 6 bases and J by 4 bases; unmatched bases: 1. Sample: peripheral blood. This chain uses TRBV10-1 with TRBJ1-2, with 8 bases identical to TRBD1. The sequence was collected from a man in his forties or fifties with COVID-19, enrolled during active disease. Written as DNA, the CDR3 is TGCGCCAGCAGCACAGGGGGCTATGGCTACACCTTC. Its protein product is CASSTGGYGYTF.